The 15 T cell receptor gamma chains presented below share a single source sample, sequenced in a study of gamma-delta T cells after stem cell transplantation. TCRdb called clones from the RT-PCR reads again using CATT. This sample has some 2,100 gamma-chain clones, with just over 6.5% found just once. Input material: gamma-delta T cells. These receptors originate from a human donor. It is not recorded whose cells these are; they may come from a transplant donor.

This clone was counted between two and nine times. TCRdb's listed protein matches a much larger clone and diverges from this DNA's translation at residue 9, likely through a read error; the protein shown comes from the DNA. The chain employs TRGV9 and TRGJP. The CDR3 is 16 amino acids. The germline CDR1 and CDR2 sequences are GITISATS and ISYDGTV (reference sequence). The CDR3 loop is CALWEVEESGKKIKVF. The CDR3, as DNA: TGTGCCTTGTGGGAGGTGGAAGAGTCGGGCAAAAAAATCAAGGTATTT.

This clone appeared a few times. TCRdb lists the protein of a much larger clone for this DNA, which differs at residue 9, so this is likely a read error; the protein given here is translated from the DNA itself. V and J are TRGV9 and TRGJP. The CDR3 totals 15 residues. CDR1 is GITISATS and CDR2 is ISYDGTV in the germline V gene (reference sequence). The CDR3 DNA sequence: TGTGCCTTGTGGGAGGATGAGTTGGACAAAAAAATCAAGGTATTT. Residues: CALWEDELDKKIKVF.

This clone is deemed medium-sized (0.01 to 0.1%). The CDR3 sequence: CALWEVIELGKKIKVF. CDR3 bases: TGTGCCTTGTGGGAGGTTATAGAGTTGGGCAAAAAAATCAAGGTATTT. V is TRGV9 and J is TRGJP. TCRdb leaves out the J gene; it was filled in here by matching the DNA to germline. V lost 1 base and J lost 6; bases outside the gene matches: 3. Germline lookup yields CDR1 GITISATS and CDR2 ISYDGTV (reference sequence). The CDR3 runs 16 residues.

This clone was seen a few times. The translation of this DNA and the TCRdb protein of a much larger clone differ at residue 8, probably owing to a read error; the protein shown here is translated from the DNA. The V gene is TRGV8, the J gene TRGJ1 or TRGJ2. The J gene is not listed in TCRdb, so it was assigned here from a DNA match to germline. V dropped 5 bases and J dropped 7; count of bases not matched to a gene: 11. The CDR3 loop spans 13 amino acids. Germline CDR1 VENAVY, CDR2 YDSYNSRV. Here the CDR3 DNA reads TGTGCCACCTGGGCCGAAACCCAGTATAAGAAACTCTTT. It specifies CATWAETQYKKLF.

In this sample, this clone turned up a few times. This is likely an artifact of a read error, given a far larger clone one base away. Other DNA variants within this sample encode the same CDR3. The rearrangement links TRGV9 to TRGJP. Germline V gene lookup returns CDR1 GITISATS and CDR2 ISYDGTV (reference sequence). Trimming at V came to 4 bases and at J to 6 bases, leaving 3 bases not matched to a gene. The CDR3 totals 15 residues. The CDR3 DNA sequence: TGTGCCTTGTGGGAACGAGAGTTGGGCAAAAAAATCAAGGTATTT. Translation: CALWERELGKKIKVF.

The chain combines TRGV8 with TRGJ1 or TRGJ2. The J gene, missing from TCRdb, was assigned here through DNA to germline matching. Losses at the gene ends were 2 bases for V and 10 bases for J; bases not matched to a gene: 11. The germline CDR1 and CDR2 sequences are VENAVY and YDSYNSRV. The CDR3 runs to 13 residues. The CDR3 loop reads CATWDISRIKKLF. CDR3 sequence (DNA): TGTGCCACCTGGGATATTTCTAGGATAAAGAAACTCTTT.

By sample share, this clone is medium-sized (0.01 to 0.1%). This is likely an artifact of a read error, given a far larger clone one base away. Other DNA sequences in this sample translate to the same CDR3. This chain links TRGV9 with TRGJP. Because TCRdb records no J gene, it was assigned here through a match of the DNA to germline. Germline CDR1 reads GITISATS; CDR2 reads ISYDGTV (reference sequence). V lost 0 bases and J lost 7; bases outside the gene matches: 6. This CDR3 is built from 17 residues. In nucleotides, the CDR3 is TGTGCCTTGTGGGAGGTGCACCTGGAGTTGGGCAAAAAAATCAAGGTATTT. Encoded protein: CALWEVHLELGKKIKVF.

This clone showed up just a few times. The junction shows a germline mismatch at one end, possibly a read error. V gene TRGV9 combines with J gene TRGJ1 or TRGJ2. The CDR3 loop spans 13 amino acids. Germline V lookup: CDR1 GITISATS, CDR2 ISYDGTV (reference sequence). The CDR3 DNA is TGTGCCTTGTGGTGGCCCTATTATTATCAGAAACTCTTT. Amino acids: CALWWPYYYQKLF.

This clone was counted only a few times. This sequence is one base from a far larger clone and is likely a read error. Other DNA sequences in this sample translate to the same CDR3. Here the V gene is TRGV9, but the J gene went uncalled. The germline V gene has CDR1 GITISATS and CDR2 ISYDGTV (reference sequence). The CDR3 covers 11 residues. CDR3 coding DNA: TGTGCCTTGTGGGAGGGCACGGTAAAACTCTTT. Translating gives CALWEGTVKLF.

As regards this clone: The translation of this DNA and the TCRdb protein of a much larger clone differ at residue 13, probably owing to a read error; the protein shown here is translated from the DNA. The V gene is TRGV9, the J gene TRGJP. TCRdb is silent on the J gene; assignment here came from matching the DNA to germline. The CDR3 runs 16 residues. The germline CDR1 and CDR2 sequences are GITISATS and ISYDGTV (reference sequence). CDR3 sequence reads: CALWEVRGLGKKSKVF. The CDR3 DNA reads as TGTGCCTTGTGGGAGGTGCGAGGTTTGGGCAAAAAAAGCAAGGTATTT.

This clone was recorded a few times. A junction end diverges from the germline sequence, so it may reflect a read error. Other DNA sequences in this specimen translate into the identical CDR3. The J gene is TRGJP, the V gene TRGV9. Germline loops: CDR1 GITISATS, CDR2 ISYDGTV (reference sequence). The CDR3 is 16 residues long. Here the CDR3 DNA reads TGTGCCTTGTGGGAGTTGCAGGAGTTTGGCAAAAAAATCAAGGTATTT. This codes for CALWELQEFGKKIKVF.

This clone was detected a few times. The CDR3 reads CALWELLQDMGKKIKVF. Here the CDR3 DNA reads TGTGCCTTGTGGGAGTTACTCCAAGATATGGGCAAAAAAATCAAGGTATTT. The rearrangement uses TRGV9 and TRGJP. This CDR3 is 17 amino acids long. Germline trimming cut 3 bases from V and 11 bases from J; bases unmatched to any gene: 13. In germline, CDR1 is GITISATS, CDR2 ISYDGTV (reference sequence).

In this sample, this clone turned up a few times. A much larger clone differs from this one at a single base, so this may be a read error. The gene calls are TRGV9 and TRGJ1 or TRGJ2. This CDR3 has 12 residues. The germline V gene encodes CDR1 GITISATS and CDR2 ISYDGTV (reference sequence). CDR3 region: CALWDAYYKQLF. The CDR3 DNA reads as TGTGCCTTGTGGGATGCTTATTATAAGCAACTCTTT.

A remark on this clone: A far larger clone is off by one base, so a read error is likely. Other DNA variants within this sample encode the same CDR3. This chain connects TRGV9 to TRGJ1 or TRGJ2. TCRdb gives no J gene; it was assigned here by matching the DNA to germline. The CDR3 consists of 12 residues. The germline gives CDR1 GITISATS, CDR2 ISYDGTV (reference sequence). The CDR3 sequence: CALWEVREEKLF. The CDR3 DNA reads TGTGCCCTGTGGGAGGTGCGAGAGGAGAAACTCTTT.

This clone has only a few counts. TCRdb's protein, taken from a much larger clone, differs from this DNA's translation at residue 6, likely owing to a read error; the protein displayed comes from the DNA. The chain couples TRGV9 to TRGJ1 or TRGJ2. No J segment appears in TCRdb, so it was assigned here by matching the sequence to germline. V was pared by 3 bases and J by 12 bases, with 8 bases of the junction left unmatched. CDR1 is GITISATS and CDR2 is ISYDGTV in the germline V gene (reference sequence). CDR3 length: 11 residues. The CDR3 DNA follows: TGTGCCTTGTGGGAGATGCATAGGAAACTCTTT. It codes for CALWEMHRKLF.